These 11 T cell receptor beta chains came from one sample sequenced in a study of T cells expressing NK-cell markers. No DNA is given; TCRdb re-called the 5' RACE reads and lists each CDR3 protein once. The sample has fewer than 400,000 distinct CDR3 sequences; the top ten hold about 10%. The specimen was blood T cells: a sorted CD56 or NKG2C T cell subset, CD4+ or CD8+ T cells, or bulk PBMC T cells (not recorded which). Every receptor here comes from a woman between 50 and 59 years old in good health.

This chain connects TRBV5-6 to TRBJ2-1; TCRdb gives TRBD1 as the D gene, but with no DNA this cannot be confirmed. Germline lookup yields CDR1 SGHDT and CDR2 YYEEEE. CDR3 size: 15 residues. CDR3 loop: CASSPVGTGQNEQFF.

The rearrangement links TRBV28 to TRBJ2-5; as DNA is missing, the TRBD1 call by TCRdb cannot be tested. Germline CDR1 and CDR2: MDHEN and SYDVKM. CDR3 length: 13 residues. This CDR3 is CASSRDREGTQYF. The variable domain in full, completed from reference TRBV28 and TRBJ2-5, reads DVKVTQSSRYLVKRTGEKVFLECVQDMDHENMFWYRQDPGLGLRLIYFSYDVKMKEKGDIPEGYSVSREKKERFSLILESASTNQTSMYLCASSRDREGTQYFGPGTRLLVL.

The chain is built from TRBV6-5 and TRBJ2-3; the D call of TRBD2 rests on TCRdb alone, since no DNA is present to check it. Germline-derived CDR1 and CDR2 are MNHEY and SVGAGI. CDR3 size: 17 residues. CDR3 sequence reads: CASRLRRTIHSTDTQYF.

The V and J genes are TRBV5-1 and TRBJ2-1; the TRBD2 assignment by TCRdb is unverifiable without DNA. CDR3 size: 18 residues. Looked up from germline, CDR1 is SGHRS and CDR2 is YFSETQ. CDR3 in amino acids: CASSYKSSGGSSYNEQFF.

CDR3 region: CASSVATGSGSLEVRDEQFF. This chain links TRBV9 with TRBJ2-1; TCRdb selects TRBD2, and the lack of DNA leaves this call unchecked. Germline CDR1 SGDLS, CDR2 YYNGEE. CDR3 length: 20 amino acids. Full variable domain (outside the CDR3, taken from reference TRBV9 and TRBJ2-1): DSGVTQTPKHLITATGQRVTLRCSPRSGDLSVYWYQQSLDQGLQFLIQYYNGEERAKGNILERFSAQQFPDLHSELNLSSLELGDSALYFCASSVATGSGSLEVRDEQFFGPGTRLTVL.

The V gene is TRBV27, the J gene TRBJ2-7; TCRdb gives TRBD2 as the D gene, but with no DNA this cannot be confirmed. Germline V gene data show CDR1 as MNHEY and CDR2 as SMNVEV (reference sequence). The CDR3 contains 16 residues. CDR3 amino acids: CASSLGPAGSSYEQYF.

The V and J genes are TRBV7-2 and TRBJ2-7. CDR3 length equals 14 residues. Germline-derived CDR1 and CDR2 are SGHTA and FQGNSA. The CDR3: CASSYLQGPYEQYF.

This CDR3 reads CASSSGRSKPQHF. The chain is built from TRBV12-3 or TRBV12-4 and TRBJ1-5. The CDR3 covers 13 residues.

This chain uses TRBV7-6 with TRBJ2-3; without DNA, the TCRdb call of TRBD2 cannot be checked. This CDR3 region has 16 residues. Germline V gives CDR1 SGHVS, CDR2 FNYEAQ. The CDR3: CASSLNPGLAGDTQYF. Full variable domain (outside the CDR3, taken from reference TRBV7-6 and TRBJ2-3): GAGVSQSPRYKVTKRGQDVALRCDPISGHVSLYWYRQALGQGPEFLTYFNYEAQQDKSGLPNDRFSAERPEGSISTLTIQRTEQRDSAMYRCASSLNPGLAGDTQYFGPGTRLTVL.

The chain is built from TRBV10-3 and TRBJ2-1; lacking DNA, the TRBD2 call made by TCRdb goes unchecked. This CDR3 region has 16 residues. CDR1 is ENHRY and CDR2 is SYGVKD in the germline V gene. This CDR3 reads CATGTSGSSSYNEQFF.

The rearrangement links TRBV6-5 to TRBJ2-7. The CDR3 consists of 12 residues. Germline CDR1 and CDR2: MNHEY and SVGAGI. Here the CDR3 reads CASSGIGYEQYF.